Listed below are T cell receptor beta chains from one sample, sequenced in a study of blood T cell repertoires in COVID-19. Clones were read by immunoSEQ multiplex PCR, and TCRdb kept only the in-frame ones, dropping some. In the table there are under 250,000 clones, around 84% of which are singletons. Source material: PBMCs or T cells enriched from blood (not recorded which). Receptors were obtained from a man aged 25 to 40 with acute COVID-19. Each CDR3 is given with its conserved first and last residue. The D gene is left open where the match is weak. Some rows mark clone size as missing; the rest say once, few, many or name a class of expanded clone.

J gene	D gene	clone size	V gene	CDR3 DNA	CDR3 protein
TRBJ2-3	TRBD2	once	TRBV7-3	TGTGCCAGCAGCTCTAGCGGGTCGTGGGGATCGAGGACAGATACGCAGTATTTT	CASSSSGSWGSRTDTQYF
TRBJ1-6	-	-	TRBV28	TGTGCCAGCAGCCCTTCCCTCTCACCCCTCCACTTT	CASSPSLSPLHF
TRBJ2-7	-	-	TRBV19	TGTGCCAGTAGTATAGGTCGCAGAAGTTACGAGCAGTACTTC	CASSIGRRSYEQYF
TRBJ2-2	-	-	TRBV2	TGTGCCAGCAAATCCGTGGCAGGGAAGGCCGGGGAGCTGTTTTTT	CASKSVAGKAGELFF
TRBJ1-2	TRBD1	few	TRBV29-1	TGCAGCGCACCGACAGGGGGTATTACTAACTATGGCTACACCTTC	CSAPTGGITNYGYTF
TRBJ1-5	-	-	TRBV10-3	TGTGCCATCAGTGAGGGCAGCCGGGATCAGCCCCAGCATTTT	CAISEGSRDQPQHF
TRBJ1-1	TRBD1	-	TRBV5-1	TGCGCCAGCAGCTTGAGACAGGGGAACACTGAAGCTTTCTTT	CASSLRQGNTEAFF
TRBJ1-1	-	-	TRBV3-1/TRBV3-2	TGTGCCAGCAGCCACCAGACAGCAATGAACACTGAAGCTTTCTTT	CASSHQTAMNTEAFF
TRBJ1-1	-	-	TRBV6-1	TGTGCCAGCAGTGAAACGACAGTTGAAGCTTTCTTT	CASSETTVEAFF
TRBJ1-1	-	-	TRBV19	TGTGCCAGTAGTATCCAGGGTTTCGCTGAAGCTTTCTTT	CASSIQGFAEAFF
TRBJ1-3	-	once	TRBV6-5	TGTGCCAGCAGGGGTACAGGGAGATCTGGAAACACCATATATTTT	CASRGTGRSGNTIYF
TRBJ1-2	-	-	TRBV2	TGTGCCAGCAGTGAGCGACAAAACTATGGCTACACCTTC	CASSERQNYGYTF
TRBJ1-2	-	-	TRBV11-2	TGTGCCAGCAGCTTATATCCCAGGACCGGGAAGGCTAACTATGGCTACACCTTC	CASSLYPRTGKANYGYTF
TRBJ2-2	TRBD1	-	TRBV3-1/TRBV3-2	TGTGCCAGCAGCCGCAGGACAGGGGGTACCGGGGAGCTGTTTTTT	CASSRRTGGTGELFF
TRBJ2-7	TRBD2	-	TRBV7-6	TGTGCCAGCAGCTTAAGGCGGGGGGGCCTCTACGAGCAGTACTTC	CASSLRRGGLYEQYF
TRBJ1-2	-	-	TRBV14	TGTGCCAGCAGCCAAGACAGCTATGGCTACACCTTC	CASSQDSYGYTF
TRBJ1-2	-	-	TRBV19	TGTGCCAGTAGCTCGGGGGTTTTTTTCTATGGCTACACCTTC	CASSSGVFFYGYTF
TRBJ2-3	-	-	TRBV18	TGTGCCAGCTCACCACGGATGACTAGCACAGATACGCAGTATTTT	CASSPRMTSTDTQYF
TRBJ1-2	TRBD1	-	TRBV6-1	TGTGCCAGCAGTGAATGGGACAGCCTATTGTATGGCTACACCTTC	CASSEWDSLLYGYTF
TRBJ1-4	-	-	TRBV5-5	TGTGCCAGCAGCGCCCCACAGGGCCGAAATGAAAAACTGTTTTTT	CASSAPQGRNEKLFF
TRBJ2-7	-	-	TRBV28	TGTGCCAGCATCCCCGGGGGTTCCTACGAGCAGTACTTC	CASIPGGSYEQYF
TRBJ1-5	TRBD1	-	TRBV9	TGTGCCAGCAGCGGGACAGGGGGCAATCAGCCCCAGCATTTT	CASSGTGGNQPQHF
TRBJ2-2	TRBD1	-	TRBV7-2	TGTGCCAGCAGCTTCACAGGGGGCCTTAACACCGGGGAGCTGTTTTTT	CASSFTGGLNTGELFF
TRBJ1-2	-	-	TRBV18	TGTGCCAGCTCACCTGGTTCGGTACAGGGCGGCGGCTACACCTTC	CASSPGSVQGGGYTF
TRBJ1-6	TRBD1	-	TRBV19	TGTGCCAGTAGCATCCCGGAAACAGGGGGATTTGGGGGCTACGGCTCACCCCTCCACTTT	CASSIPETGGFGGYGSPLHF
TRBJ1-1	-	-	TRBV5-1	TGCGCCAGCAGCTTGGTCCCATTAAGCACGAACACTGAAGCTTTCTTT	CASSLVPLSTNTEAFF
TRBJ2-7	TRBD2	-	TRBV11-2	TGTGCCAGCAGTTTCGGGACTAGCGGGGTTAGCTCCTACGAGCAGTACTTC	CASSFGTSGVSSYEQYF
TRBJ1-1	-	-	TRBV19	TGTGCCAGTAGTGACAGAAATCTAGCTTTCTTT	CASSDRNLAFF
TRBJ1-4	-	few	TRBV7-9	TGTGCCAGCAGCTTAGACAGCCGGGAAAAACTGTTTTTT	CASSLDSREKLFF
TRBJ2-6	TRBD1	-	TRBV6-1	TGTGCCAGCAGTGAAGCGCTTCGGGACAGGGGGCTTCATTCTGGGGCCAACGTCCTGACTTTC	CASSEALRDRGLHSGANVLTF
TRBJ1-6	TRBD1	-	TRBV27	TGTGCCAGCCGGCTGGGACAGGGGTATTCACCCCTCCACTTT	CASRLGQGYSPLHF
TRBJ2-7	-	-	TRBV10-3	TGTGCCATCAGTATCTCTCGGGAGCAGTACTTC	CAISISREQYF
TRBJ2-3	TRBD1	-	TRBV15	TGTGCCACCACTCCGCAGGGGGCAATAGATACGCAGTATTTT	CATTPQGAIDTQYF